This T cell receptor beta chain came from a study of spatial heterogeneity in lung cancer (dated by TCRdb to about 2019). Context from the whole study: More beta-chain than alpha-chain transcripts were consistently detected, likely reflecting higher beta-chain transcript abundance. In the raw uncorrected reads, each unique combination of TCR and UMI appeared on average more than ten times. The study quantitatively compared TCR alpha and beta repertoires across multiple tumor regions, matched nontumor lung and blood in non-small cell lung cancer. Nonsynonymous mutation counts, determined by whole-exome sequencing of tumor tissue, were related to features of the TCR repertoire. At surgery, both alpha and beta chains were TCR-sequenced in approximately 210 tumor regions, fewer than 85 matched nontumor lung samples and 56 PBMC samples.

This sample's time point label indicates: sample taken at primary tumor resection. Without any cell sorting, TCR sequencing was performed on whole RNA extracted either from tumor and nontumor lung tissue or from cryopreserved PBMC samples. The donors were 60 to 80 patients from the lung TRACERx cohort who had early-stage, untreated non-small cell lung cancer. Patients were selected for TCR sequencing only if sufficient RNA was available from at least two tumor regions. The sample holds a few counts of this clonotype. Its antigen has not been determined. Per-nucleotide qualities are absent, and no much larger clonotype sits a single base away. Libraries were built with 5' RACE. The data were produced on a NextSeq 500. To allow correction of PCR and sequencing errors, the TCR library protocol tagged every TCR cDNA molecule with a unique molecular identifier. The paper's data handling went like this. Decombinator tools were used for TCR identification, UMI-based error correction and CDR3 extraction. Expanded TCRs were defined as those above a frequency of 2 per 1,000, corresponding to the top 1% of the tumor frequency distribution. Renyi diversity was calculated using the R vegan package after each repertoire was subsampled 100 times to 5,000 TCRs. CDR3 similarity networks were constructed using string-kernel similarity of amino acid triplets, with links drawn between CDR3s whose pairwise similarity was above 0.82. TCRdb trimmed public reads at Q25 via fastp, called clones via MiXCR and kept in-frame beta chains. Entries are consolidated by CDR3 protein sequence, retaining the most common genes and DNA. TCRdb's processing, not the authors', yielded these V and J calls. Across this sample there are some 87,000 distinct CDR3 sequences, with roughly 9.5% seen only once. 6.9% of the sample rests with the top ten.

What the authors observed across the whole study: Ubiquitous expanded tumor TCRs were found in blood more often at tumor resection than at routine follow-up. Additional single-cell paired TCR alpha and beta sequencing was considered necessary to confirm, at a functional level, the hypothesis that regional TCRs recognize regional mutations.

CDR1 and CDR2 are read off the germline V gene as SGDLS and YYNGEE. V is cut by 0 bases and J by 0 bases, and the space between the germline ends is 6 bases. Spanning cysteine to phenylalanine, the CDR3 consists of 14 amino acids. Kept here is only the CDR3 DNA, which spans 42 bases and is read in frame from base 1. The receptor was isolated from a male donor with early-stage non-small cell lung cancer. In this chain, TRBV9 is recombined with TRBJ1-1, and the D gene may be TRBD1, 5 bases matching. The sample in question was PBMCs, obtained at surgery. The CDR3 in this case is CASSVEGLNTEAFF. The DNA reads as follows: TGTGCCAGCAGCGTAGAGGGGTTGAACACTGAAGCTTTCTTT. Beyond the CDR3, the reference TRBV9 and TRBJ1-1 genes provide the residues; the full variable domain reads: DSGVTQTPKHLITATGQRVTLRCSPRSGDLSVYWYQQSLDQGLQFLIQYYNGEERAKGNILERFSAQQFPDLHSELNLSSLELGDSALYFCASSVEGLNTEAFFGQGTRLTVV.